The TCR beta chain described here comes from a study of Graves' ophthalmopathy and Graves' hyperthyroidism. This clonotype has just one count. Antigen: not known. The junction does not match germline at one end; this may be a read error. Study-level points and caveats: Blood also carried most expanded thyroid clonotypes exceeding 0.001 frequency. The model achieved about 67% sensitivity and 72.22% specificity for ophthalmopathy progression.

As the starting material, around 10 ml of fresh peripheral blood yielded the PBMCs. The CDR3 has 15 amino acids. Germline lookup yields CDR1 SGHRS and CDR2 YFSETQ. Amplified TCR beta CDR3 regions were obtained using RNA transcripts as template. HTBI primers served in a first-round RT-PCR, which a second-round multiplex PCR followed. TCRdb reprocessed the multiplex PCR reads with MiXCR, giving one entry per CDR3 protein. The sample carries roughly 51,000 distinct CDR3 sequences, roughly 52% recorded once. This sequence joins TRBV5-1 and TRBJ1-5, with D unclear. The receptor's source is an adult man with Graves' ophthalmopathy. The sample comprised peripheral blood. The CDR3 here is CASSLGEQSNQPQLF. CDR3 DNA: TGCGCCAGCAGCTTGGGGGAACAAAGCAATCAGCCCCAGCTTTTT.